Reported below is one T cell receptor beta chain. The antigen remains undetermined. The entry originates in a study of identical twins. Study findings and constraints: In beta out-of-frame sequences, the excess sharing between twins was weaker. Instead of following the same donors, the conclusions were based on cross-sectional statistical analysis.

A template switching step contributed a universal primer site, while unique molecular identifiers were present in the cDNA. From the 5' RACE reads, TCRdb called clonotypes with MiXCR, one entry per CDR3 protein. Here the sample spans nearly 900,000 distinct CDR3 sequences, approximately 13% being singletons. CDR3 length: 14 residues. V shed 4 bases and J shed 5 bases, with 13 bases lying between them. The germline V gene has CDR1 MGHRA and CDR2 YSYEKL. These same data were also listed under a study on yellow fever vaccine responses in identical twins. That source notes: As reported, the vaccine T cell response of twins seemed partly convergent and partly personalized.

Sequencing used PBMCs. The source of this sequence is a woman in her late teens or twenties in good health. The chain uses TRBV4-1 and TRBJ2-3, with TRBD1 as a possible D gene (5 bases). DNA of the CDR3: TGCGCCAGCAGCCTGGGGCTAGAAGTAGATACGCAGTATTTT. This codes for CASSLGLEVDTQYF.